This entry lists 26 T cell receptor beta chains sequenced from one sample in a study of blood T cell repertoires in COVID-19. This table comes from immunoSEQ multiplex PCR, and its TCRdb copy is limited to in-frame clones, with some not included. The top ten hold approximately 15% of the sample, which has over 150,000 clones, roughly 80% seen once. The sequenced material came from PBMCs or T cells enriched from blood (not recorded which). Every receptor here comes from a woman between 45 and 65 years old who had recovered from COVID-19.

A few counts support this clone. V gene TRBV19 combines with J gene TRBJ1-6; no clear D gene. The CDR3 extends over 14 amino acids. Germline-derived CDR1 and CDR2 are LNHDA and SQIVND (reference sequence). V lost 5 bases and J 8 bases, leaving 13 bases between the germline ends. This chain's CDR3 is CASSVGPGDSPLHF. CDR3 DNA sequence: TGTGCCAGTAGTGTGGGCCCAGGCGATTCACCCCTCCACTTT.

The chain has TRBV7-2 and TRBJ1-1, with TRBD1 matching 7 bases. The trim removed 2 bases at V and 7 bases at J, leaving 16 bases unmatched. This CDR3 is 17 amino acids long. CDR1 and CDR2 from the germline V gene are SGHTA and FQGNSA. CDR3 sequence: CASSLFSRDRGSGEAFF. The CDR3 nucleotides read TGTGCCAGCAGCTTATTTTCCCGGGACAGAGGATCCGGTGAAGCTTTCTTT.

The chain uses TRBV15 and TRBJ2-2, with 7 nucleotides matching TRBD1. The CDR3 contains 17 residues. The V gene end was trimmed by 5 bases and the J gene end by 2 bases; junction bases not matched to a gene: 11. The germline gives CDR1 LNHNV, CDR2 YYDKDF (reference sequence). CDR3 region: CATSSQAGTVNTGELFF. For the CDR3, the DNA is TGTGCCACCAGCTCCCAAGCCGGGACAGTAAACACCGGGGAGCTGTTTTTT.

This clone was found once. This sequence joins TRBV6-5 and TRBJ2-2; D is undetermined. With 0 bases removed from V and 5 bases from J, the gap between germline ends came to 13 bases. From germline, CDR1 is MNHEY and CDR2 SVGAGI. There are 16 residues in the CDR3. CDR3 residues: CASSYSPPTVTGELFF. CDR3 nucleotide sequence: TGTGCCAGCAGTTACTCTCCCCCCACAGTAACCGGGGAGCTGTTTTTT.

This chain joins TRBV4-1 and TRBJ2-1, with 14 bases matching TRBD2. The CDR3 spans 15 residues. The germline gives CDR1 MGHRA, CDR2 YSYEKL. V dropped 4 bases and J dropped 8; count of bases not matched to a gene: 4. CDR3 region: CASSPQGLAGDEQFF. DNA of the CDR3: TGCGCCAGCAGCCCACAGGGACTAGCGGGAGATGAGCAGTTCTTC.

The CDR3 DNA reads as TGTGCCAGCAGTTTAAACAGGGAAGACATTCAGTACTTC. Residues: CASSLNREDIQYF. The rearrangement joins TRBV27 to TRBJ2-4; TRBD1 is a possible D gene (6 bases). Trimming left V 2 bases short and J 8 bases short, with 10 bases between. Germline V gives CDR1 MNHEY, CDR2 SMNVEV (reference sequence). The CDR3 sequence is 13 residues long.

This clone was seen more than once but under ten times. The chain recombines TRBV9 with TRBJ1-2, with TRBD1 as a possible D gene (5 bases). The CDR3 totals 15 residues. CDR1 is SGDLS and CDR2 is YYNGEE in the germline V gene. Trimming took 0 bases from V and 7 from J, leaving 16 bases between them. The DNA for the CDR3 is TGTGCCAGCAGCGTAGAAGTGGGGCAAGATAGTGGCTACACCTTC. This gives the protein CASSVEVGQDSGYTF.

There are a few counts of this clone. V and J are TRBV7-9 and TRBJ1-2, with a weak D call TRBD1 (5 bases). CDR3 length: 17 amino acids. CDR1 is SEHNR and CDR2 is FQNEAQ in the germline V gene (reference sequence). V was cut by 1 base and J by 3 bases, with 18 bases left in between. CDR3 nucleotide sequence: TGTGCCAGCAGCTTAGACCCCGGGCAGCGGGGGGACTATGGCTACACCTTC. This sequence encodes CASSLDPGQRGDYGYTF. Supplemented by reference TRBV7-9 and TRBJ1-2, the full variable domain reads DTGVSQNPRHKITKRGQNVTFRCDPISEHNRLYWYRQTLGQGPEFLTYFQNEAQLEKSRLLSDRFSAERPKGSFSTLEIQRTEQGDSAMYLCASSLDPGQRGDYGYTFGSGTRLTVV.

This chain joins TRBV30 and TRBJ1-2; D is uncertain. The germline CDR1 and CDR2 sequences are GTSNPN and SVGIG (reference sequence). This CDR3 is 12 amino acids long. Trimming took off 4 bases at V and 7 bases at J, with 13 bases between the two ends. DNA for the CDR3: TGTGCCTGGATTCTGGGCGCGGGTGGCTACACCTTC. It encodes CAWILGAGGYTF.

V usage is TRBV12-3 or TRBV12-4 and J usage is TRBJ2-7; D perhaps matches TRBD1 (5 bases). V lost 6 bases and J 5 bases, leaving 11 bases between the germline ends. The CDR3 length is 12 residues. The CDR3 nucleotides read TGTGCCAGCAGGTATCAGGGCAACGAGCAGTACTTC. It translates to CASRYQGNEQYF.

The J gene is TRBJ1-2, the V gene TRBV6-2 or TRBV6-3, with D perhaps TRBD1 (5 bases). The CDR3 loop spans 14 amino acids. The V gene's germline CDR1 is MNHEY and CDR2 SVGEGT. V was shortened by 5 bases and J by 2 bases, with 12 bases between the two germline ends. CDR3 residues: CASSRPTENYGYTF. The DNA for the CDR3 is TGTGCCAGCAGTAGGCCGACAGAAAACTATGGCTACACCTTC.

With respect to this clone: Relative to the germline gene, one junction end is altered; a read error may explain this. The chain combines TRBV2 with TRBJ1-2; TRBD1 aligns across 9 bases. The CDR3 is 12 residues long. Germline loops: CDR1 SNHLY, CDR2 FYNNEI. In DNA, the CDR3 is TGTGCCAGCACACCGGGACAGGGTCGCCTTCTCTTC. It codes for CASTPGQGRLLF.

V is TRBV2 and J is TRBJ2-7; 8 nucleotides align to TRBD1. J lost 1 base, V lost 7 bases, and 9 bases had no gene match. CDR3 length: 15 amino acids. CDR1 is SNHLY and CDR2 is FYNNEI in the germline V gene. CDR3 coding DNA: TGTGCCAGCACTCCTGGGACAGGCGGGTCCTACGAGCAGTACTTC. As protein: CASTPGTGGSYEQYF.

The chain couples TRBV28 to TRBJ2-1, with a weak D call TRBD2 (6 bases). CDR1 is MDHEN and CDR2 is SYDVKM in the germline V gene. CDR3 size: 14 residues. Between the trimmed V and J ends, which lost 7 bases and 4 bases, there was a span of 14 bases. The CDR3 reads CASTERGLYNEQFF. CDR3 nucleotides: TGTGCCAGCACCGAGAGAGGACTATACAATGAGCAGTTCTTC.

The chain recombines TRBV10-3 with TRBJ2-7, with TRBD2 matching 11 bases. V was pared by 4 bases and J by 1 base, with 0 bases of the junction left unmatched. CDR1 ENHRY and CDR2 SYGVKD come from the germline V gene. The CDR3 contains 14 residues. The CDR3 is CAISGLAGSYEQYF. CDR3 sequence (DNA): TGTGCCATCAGTGGACTAGCGGGATCCTACGAGCAGTACTTC.

The V gene is TRBV19, the J gene TRBJ2-2, with 10 positions matching TRBD2. Germline V lookup: CDR1 LNHDA, CDR2 SQIVND (reference sequence). This CDR3 contains 14 residues. V dropped 7 bases and J dropped 7; count of bases not matched to a gene: 6. As DNA, the CDR3 is TGTGCCAGTATTCCTAGCGGGAGAAGCGGGGAGCTGTTTTTT. This encodes CASIPSGRSGELFF.

The V and J genes are TRBV19 and TRBJ2-7; TRBD2 matches 8 bases. Germline lookup yields CDR1 LNHDA and CDR2 SQIVND (reference sequence). Trimming took 10 bases from V and 6 from J; bases not matched to a gene: 14. The CDR3 has 14 residues. The CDR3, as DNA: TGTGCCACCAGGGGCAGCGGGAGTTATCCCGAGCAGTACTTC. Its translation is CATRGSGSYPEQYF.

The genes are TRBV4-3 and TRBJ2-3, with D possibly being TRBD2 (6 bases). CDR3 size: 17 residues. Germline V gene sequence: CDR1 LGHNA, CDR2 YSLEER. Trimming left V 0 bases short and J 3 bases short, with 16 bases between. The CDR3 loop is CASSQESALARTDTQYF. DNA for the CDR3: TGCGCCAGCAGCCAAGAATCGGCACTAGCCCGGACAGATACGCAGTATTTT.

V usage is TRBV3-1 (or the pseudogene TRBV3-2) and J usage is TRBJ1-5; the match to TRBD1 covers 9 bases. J lost 6 bases, V lost 1 base, and 7 bases had no gene match. This CDR3 comprises 16 residues. Per the germline V gene, CDR1 is LGHDT and CDR2 is YNNKEL (reference sequence). The CDR3 DNA sequence: TGTGCCAGCAGCCAAGGGGGCACAGGGGGCGGTCAGCCCCAGCATTTT. This translates into CASSQGGTGGGQPQHF.

The CDR3 protein is CASSLISRGTGELFF. DNA of the CDR3: TGTGCCAGCAGCTTAATATCACGCGGCACCGGGGAGCTGTTTTTT. The chain links TRBV7-3 to TRBJ2-2; D is unclear. Germline CDR1 is SGHTA and CDR2 is FQGTGA. With 1 base removed from V and 4 bases from J, the gap between germline ends came to 10 bases. The length of the CDR3 is 15 residues.

A note on this clone: Because it lacks the conserved phenylalanine or tryptophan at the end, this CDR3 is likely a read error. The limits of the CDR3 on the DNA are not certain, so only TCRdb's listed CDR3 is given. The J gene is TRBJ2-7, the V gene TRBV3-1 (or the pseudogene TRBV3-2); TRBD1, the table's D call, lacks a check against the DNA. CDR1 and CDR2 (germline): LGHDT, YNNKEL (reference sequence). Both ends counted, the CDR3 spans 12 residues. CDR3 loop: CASSQGTQGSIL.

The V and J genes are TRBV3-1 (or the pseudogene TRBV3-2) and TRBJ1-1; a possible D gene is TRBD1 (5 bases). CDR1 is LGHDT and CDR2 is YNNKEL in the germline V gene (reference sequence). The CDR3 is made up of 12 amino acids. V was pared by 3 bases and J by 6 bases, with 8 bases between. The chain's CDR3 is CASSHDSAEAFF. CDR3 bases: TGTGCCAGCAGCCACGACAGCGCTGAAGCTTTCTTT.

This clone was observed a handful of times. The genes are TRBV14 and TRBJ2-7; perhaps TRBD1 as D (6 bases). Trimming cost V 1 base and J 4 bases, with 11 bases left between them. This CDR3 has 14 amino acids. Germline-derived CDR1 and CDR2 are SGHDN and FVKESK. This CDR3 is CASSQGTGRYEQYF. In DNA form, the CDR3 reads TGTGCCAGCAGCCAAGGAACAGGGAGATACGAGCAGTACTTC. The full variable domain, its missing parts supplied by reference TRBV14 and TRBJ2-7, is EAGVTQFPSHSVIEKGQTVTLRCDPISGHDNLYWYRRVMGKEIKFLLHFVKESKQDESGMPNNRFLAERTGGTYSTLKVQPAELEDSGVYFCASSQGTGRYEQYFGPGTRLTVT.

The chain recombines TRBV5-1 with TRBJ2-5; 9 bases fit TRBD1. V shed 4 bases and J 6 bases; nucleotides not matched to a gene: 7. The CDR3 is 14 residues long. Germline values: CDR1 SGHRS, CDR2 YFSETQ. As DNA, the CDR3 is TGCGCCAGCAGCACCGGGACAGGGTTAAAGACCCAGTACTTC. The encoded protein is CASSTGTGLKTQYF.

The gene calls are TRBV7-9 and TRBJ1-5; D possibly corresponds to TRBD1 (5 bases). The CDR3 has 14 residues. V was trimmed by 6 bases and J by 0 bases, leaving 9 bases between them. The germline gives CDR1 SEHNR, CDR2 FQNEAQ (reference sequence). This CDR3 reads CASSTTDSNQPQHF. The CDR3 DNA reads as TGTGCCAGCAGTACGACAGATAGCAATCAGCCCCAGCATTTT.

V and J are TRBV9 and TRBJ2-6, with D unclear. Trimming pared 5 bases from V and 0 bases from J, leaving 9 bases between. The germline gives CDR1 SGDLS, CDR2 YYNGEE. The CDR3 is 15 amino acids. The chain's CDR3 is CASSAQSSGANVLTF. CDR3 sequence (DNA): TGTGCCAGCAGTGCCCAGTCCTCTGGGGCCAACGTCCTGACTTTC.